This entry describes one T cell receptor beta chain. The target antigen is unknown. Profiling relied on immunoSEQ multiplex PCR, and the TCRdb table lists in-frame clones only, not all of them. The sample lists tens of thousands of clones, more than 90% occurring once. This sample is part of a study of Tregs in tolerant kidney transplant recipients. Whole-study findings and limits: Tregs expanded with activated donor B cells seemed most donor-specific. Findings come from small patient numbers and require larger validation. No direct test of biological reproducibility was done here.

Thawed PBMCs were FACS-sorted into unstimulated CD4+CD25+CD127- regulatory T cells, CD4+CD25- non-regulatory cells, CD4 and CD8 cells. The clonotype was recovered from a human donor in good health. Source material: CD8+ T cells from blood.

This chain's CDR3 is CASSVEVQGATGELFF. DNA of the CDR3: TGTGCCAGCAGCGTAGAGGTCCAGGGGGCAACCGGGGAGCTGTTTTTT. The V call is TRBV9, the J call TRBJ2-2, with TRBD1 matching 8 bases. Looked up from germline, CDR1 is SGDLS and CDR2 is YYNGEE. This CDR3 region has 16 residues. V trimming: 0 bases; J trimming: 5 bases; junction bases outside the gene matches: 6.